Shown below are 9 T cell receptor beta chains from a single sample sequenced in a study of blood T cell repertoires in COVID-19. TCRdb's table, derived via immunoSEQ multiplex PCR, lists solely in-frame clones and lacks some. The sample has some 11,000 clones; 73% are singletons. Specimen: peripheral blood. The receptor set was obtained from a human donor in a cohort sampled during active COVID-19.

The chain joins TRBV21-1 to TRBJ2-1; the D call of TRBD1 is as the table states it, not checked on the DNA. TRBV21-1 is a pseudogene. This CDR3 comprises 18 residues. CDR3 sequence (DNA): TGTGCCAGCAGCAAAGGTAGAGGCCGCCAGGGCTCCTACAATGAGCAGTTCTTC. It codes for CASSKGRGRQGSYNEQFF.

The rearrangement uses TRBV9 and TRBJ2-7; D may be TRBD2 (7 bases). Between the trimmed V and J ends, which lost 4 bases and 2 bases, there was a span of 16 bases. The CDR3 is 15 amino acids. Germline-derived CDR1 and CDR2 are SGDLS and YYNGEE. The CDR3, as DNA: TGTGCCAGCAGCCCCCCTAGGGGGAGGGCCTACGAGCAGTACTTC. It encodes CASSPPRGRAYEQYF.

V gene TRBV6-5 combines with J gene TRBJ2-3; perhaps TRBD2 as D (5 bases). The germline CDR1 and CDR2 sequences are MNHEY and SVGAGI. Trimming cost V 2 bases and J 5 bases, with 8 bases left between them. The CDR3 is made up of 13 amino acids. The CDR3 loop is CASSYREKDTQYF. CDR3 sequence (DNA): TGTGCCAGCAGTTACCGGGAAAAAGATACGCAGTATTTT.

The chain's CDR3 is CASSFRTGGFEQYF. In DNA, the CDR3 is TGTGCCAGCAGTTTTCGGACAGGGGGGTTCGAGCAGTACTTC. The chain is built from TRBV28 and TRBJ2-7; 10 bases map to TRBD1. V was clipped by 3 bases and J by 6 bases; unmatched bases: 5. Germline CDR1 MDHEN, CDR2 SYDVKM. CDR3 length equals 14 residues.

This chain links TRBV7-2 with TRBJ2-1, with 16 positions matching TRBD2. Unmatched junction bases numbered 1, after V lost 1 base and J lost 1 base. The CDR3 contains 18 residues. The germline gives CDR1 SGHTA, CDR2 FQGNSA. The CDR3 nucleotides read TGTGCCAGCAGCTTAGTGGGACTAGCGGGAGGGTCCTACAATGAGCAGTTCTTC. Its translation is CASSLVGLAGGSYNEQFF.

This sequence joins TRBV5-1 and TRBJ2-7; 10 positions agree with TRBD1. This CDR3 comprises 14 residues. Germline CDR1 reads SGHRS; CDR2 reads YFSETQ. V trimming: 2 bases; J trimming: 2 bases; junction bases outside the gene matches: 1. CDR3 sequence reads: CASSLGQGAYEQYF. The CDR3 nucleotides read TGCGCCAGCAGCTTAGGACAGGGGGCCTACGAGCAGTACTTC.

The rearrangement uses TRBV9 and TRBJ1-1; D perhaps matches TRBD1 (6 bases). Germline values: CDR1 SGDLS, CDR2 YYNGEE. This CDR3 spans 13 amino acids. V lost 3 bases and J lost 8, with 14 bases in between. The CDR3 DNA sequence: TGTGCCAGCAGCGGGACAGACGAAGTGGAAGCTTTCTTT. It is translated as CASSGTDEVEAFF.

This chain links TRBV6-5 with TRBJ2-5; D is perhaps TRBD1 (6 bases). The CDR3 totals 14 residues. Trimming left V 6 bases short and J 7 bases short, with 18 bases between. From germline, CDR1 is MNHEY and CDR2 SVGAGI. CDR3 sequence reads: CASRQGRQWGTQYF. CDR3 DNA sequence: TGTGCCAGCAGGCAGGGGCGTCAGTGGGGGACCCAGTACTTC.

By share, this clone counts as medium-sized. The chain carries TRBV9 and TRBJ2-5, with D perhaps matching TRBD2 (6 bases). The CDR3 covers 14 residues. Germline V gene data show CDR1 as SGDLS and CDR2 as YYNGEE. The V end lost 4 bases, the J end lost 5 bases, and 15 bases lay between the germline ends. The CDR3 DNA reads TGTGCCAGCAGCCCTTCGCGGGGCTGGGAGACCCAGTACTTC. This encodes CASSPSRGWETQYF. The full variable domain, its missing parts supplied by reference TRBV9 and TRBJ2-5, is DSGVTQTPKHLITATGQRVTLRCSPRSGDLSVYWYQQSLDQGLQFLIQYYNGEERAKGNILERFSAQQFPDLHSELNLSSLELGDSALYFCASSPSRGWETQYFGPGTRLLVL.